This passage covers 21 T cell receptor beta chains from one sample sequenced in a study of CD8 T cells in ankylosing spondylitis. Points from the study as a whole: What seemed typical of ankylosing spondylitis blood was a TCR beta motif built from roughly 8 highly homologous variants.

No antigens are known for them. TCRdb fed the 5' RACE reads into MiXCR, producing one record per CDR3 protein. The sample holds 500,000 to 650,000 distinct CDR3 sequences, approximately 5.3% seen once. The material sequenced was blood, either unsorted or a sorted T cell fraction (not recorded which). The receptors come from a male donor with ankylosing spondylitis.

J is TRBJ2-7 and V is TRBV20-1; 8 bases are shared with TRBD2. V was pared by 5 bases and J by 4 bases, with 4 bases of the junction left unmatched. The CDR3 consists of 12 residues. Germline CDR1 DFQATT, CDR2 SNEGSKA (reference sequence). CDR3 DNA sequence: TGCAGTGCTCGCGGGACTAGGTACGAGCAGTACTTC. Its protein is CSARGTRYEQYF.

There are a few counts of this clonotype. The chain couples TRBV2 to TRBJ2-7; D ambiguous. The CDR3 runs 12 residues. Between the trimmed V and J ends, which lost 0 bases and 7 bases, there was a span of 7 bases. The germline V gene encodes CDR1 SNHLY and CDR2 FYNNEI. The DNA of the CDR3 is TGTGCCAGCAGTGAAGCTTTGGGGGAGCAGTACTTC. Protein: CASSEALGEQYF.

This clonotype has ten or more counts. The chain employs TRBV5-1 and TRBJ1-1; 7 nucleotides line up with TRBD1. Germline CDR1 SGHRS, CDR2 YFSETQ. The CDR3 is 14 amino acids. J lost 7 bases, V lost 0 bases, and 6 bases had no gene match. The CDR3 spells CASSLGDREGEAFF. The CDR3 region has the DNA TGCGCCAGCAGCTTGGGCGACAGGGAGGGTGAAGCTTTCTTT. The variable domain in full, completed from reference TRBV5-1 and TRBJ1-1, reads KAGVTQTPRYLIKTRGQQVTLSCSPISGHRSVSWYQQTPGQGLQFLFEYFSETQRNKGNFPGRFSGRQFSNSRSEMNVSTLELGDSALYLCASSLGDREGEAFFGQGTRLTVV.

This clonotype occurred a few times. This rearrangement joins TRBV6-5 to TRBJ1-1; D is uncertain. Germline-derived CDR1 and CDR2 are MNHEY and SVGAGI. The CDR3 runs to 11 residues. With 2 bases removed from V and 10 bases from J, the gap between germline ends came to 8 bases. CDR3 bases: TGTGCCAGCAGTTACCCGCCGGGAGCTTTCTTT. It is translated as CASSYPPGAFF.

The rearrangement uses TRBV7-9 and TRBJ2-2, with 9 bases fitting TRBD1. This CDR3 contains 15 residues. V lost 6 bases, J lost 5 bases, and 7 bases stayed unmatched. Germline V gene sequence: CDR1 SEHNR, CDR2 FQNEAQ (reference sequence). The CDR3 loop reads CASSYGTGRTGELFF. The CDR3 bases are TGTGCCAGCAGTTACGGGACAGGGCGGACCGGGGAGCTGTTTTTT.

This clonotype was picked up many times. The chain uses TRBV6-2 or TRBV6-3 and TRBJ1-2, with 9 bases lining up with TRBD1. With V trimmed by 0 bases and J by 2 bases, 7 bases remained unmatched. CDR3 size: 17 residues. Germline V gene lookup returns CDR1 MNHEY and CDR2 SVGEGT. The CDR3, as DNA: TGTGCCAGCAGTTACTCGAACCAGGGACAGGGAAACTATGGCTACACCTTC. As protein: CASSYSNQGQGNYGYTF.

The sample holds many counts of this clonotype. The DNA of the CDR3 is TGTGCCATCAGTGCAGTCCCCATTAGGTCCCAGTACTTC. It specifies CAISAVPIRSQYF. V usage is TRBV10-3 and J usage is TRBJ2-5; D gene ambiguous. Germline CDR1 ENHRY, CDR2 SYGVKD. V gave up 4 bases and J gave up 9 bases, with 15 bases separating them. The CDR3 is made up of 13 amino acids.

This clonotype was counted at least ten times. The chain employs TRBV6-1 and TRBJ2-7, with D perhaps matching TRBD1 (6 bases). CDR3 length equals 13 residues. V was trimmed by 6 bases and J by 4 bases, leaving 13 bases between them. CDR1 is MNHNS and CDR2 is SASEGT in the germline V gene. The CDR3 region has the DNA TGTGCCAGCAGAAACAGGGATGGATACGAGCAGTACTTC. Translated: CASRNRDGYEQYF.

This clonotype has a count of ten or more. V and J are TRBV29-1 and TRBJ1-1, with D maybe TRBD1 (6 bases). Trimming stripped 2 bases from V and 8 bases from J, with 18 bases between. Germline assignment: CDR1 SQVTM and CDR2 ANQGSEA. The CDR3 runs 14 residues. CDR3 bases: TGCAGCGTTGAAAAGGGGGGTCACGGGCCCGAAGCTTTCTTT. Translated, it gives CSVEKGGHGPEAFF.

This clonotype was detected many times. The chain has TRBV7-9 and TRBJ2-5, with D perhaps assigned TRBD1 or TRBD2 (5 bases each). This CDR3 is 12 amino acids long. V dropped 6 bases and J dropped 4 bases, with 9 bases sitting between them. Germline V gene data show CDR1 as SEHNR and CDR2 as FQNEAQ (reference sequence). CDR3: CASRGDGETQYF. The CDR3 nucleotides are TGTGCCAGCAGGGGGGACGGAGAGACCCAGTACTTC. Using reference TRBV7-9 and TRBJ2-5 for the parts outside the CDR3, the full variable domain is DTGVSQNPRHKITKRGQNVTFRCDPISEHNRLYWYRQTLGQGPEFLTYFQNEAQLEKSRLLSDRFSAERPKGSFSTLEIQRTEQGDSAMYLCASRGDGETQYFGPGTRLLVL.

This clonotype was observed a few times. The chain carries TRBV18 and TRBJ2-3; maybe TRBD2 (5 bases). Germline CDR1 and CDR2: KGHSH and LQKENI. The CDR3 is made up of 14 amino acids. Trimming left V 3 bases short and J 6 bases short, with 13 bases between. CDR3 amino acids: CASSPETREDTQYF. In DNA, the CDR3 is TGTGCCAGCTCACCGGAGACAAGGGAGGATACGCAGTATTTT.

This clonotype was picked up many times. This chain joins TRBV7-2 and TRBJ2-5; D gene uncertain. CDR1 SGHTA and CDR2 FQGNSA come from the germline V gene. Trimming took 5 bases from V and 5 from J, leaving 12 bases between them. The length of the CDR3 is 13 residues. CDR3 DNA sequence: TGTGCCAGCAGCAGTTCGTTACGGGAGACCCAGTACTTC. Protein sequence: CASSSSLRETQYF.

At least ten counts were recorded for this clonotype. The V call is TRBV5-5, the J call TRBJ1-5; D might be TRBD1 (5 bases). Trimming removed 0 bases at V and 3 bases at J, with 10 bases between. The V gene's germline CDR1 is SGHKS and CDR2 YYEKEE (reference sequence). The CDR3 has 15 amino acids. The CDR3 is CASSLDGANNQPQHF. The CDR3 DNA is TGTGCCAGCAGCTTGGACGGGGCTAACAATCAGCCCCAGCATTTT.

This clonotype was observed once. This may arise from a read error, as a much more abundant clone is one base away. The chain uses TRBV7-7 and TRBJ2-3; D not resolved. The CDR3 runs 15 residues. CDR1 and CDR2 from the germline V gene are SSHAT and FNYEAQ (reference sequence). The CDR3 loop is CASSLTLFHTDTQYF. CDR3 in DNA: TGTGCTAGCAGCTTAACTCTCTTTCACACAGATACGCAGTATTTT.

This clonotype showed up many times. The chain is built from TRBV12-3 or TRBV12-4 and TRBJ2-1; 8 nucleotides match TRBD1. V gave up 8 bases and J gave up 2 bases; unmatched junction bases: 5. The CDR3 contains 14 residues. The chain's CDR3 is CASQDRATYNEQFF. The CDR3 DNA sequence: TGTGCCAGCCAGGACAGGGCCACCTACAATGAGCAGTTCTTC.

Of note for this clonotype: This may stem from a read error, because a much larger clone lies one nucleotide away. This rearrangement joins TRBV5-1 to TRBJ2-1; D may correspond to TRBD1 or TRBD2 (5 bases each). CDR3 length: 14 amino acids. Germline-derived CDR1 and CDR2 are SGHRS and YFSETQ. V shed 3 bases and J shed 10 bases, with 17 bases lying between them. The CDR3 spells CASSSGRGTAEQFF. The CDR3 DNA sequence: TGCGCCAGCAGCTCGGGACGGGGAACCGCAGAGCAGTTCTTC.

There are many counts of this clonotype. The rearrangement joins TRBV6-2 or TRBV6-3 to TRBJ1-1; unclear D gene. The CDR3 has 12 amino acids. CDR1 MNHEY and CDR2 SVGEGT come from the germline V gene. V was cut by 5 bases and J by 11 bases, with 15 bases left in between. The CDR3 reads CASSKTAGFAFF. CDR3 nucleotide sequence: TGTGCCAGCAGTAAAACTGCGGGCTTCGCTTTCTTT.

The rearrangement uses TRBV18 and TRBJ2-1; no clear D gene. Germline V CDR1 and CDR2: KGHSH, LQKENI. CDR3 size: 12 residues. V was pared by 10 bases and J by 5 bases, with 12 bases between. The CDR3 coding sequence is TGTGCCACCAATTTGTTGAACAATGAGCAGTTCTTC. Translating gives CATNLLNNEQFF.

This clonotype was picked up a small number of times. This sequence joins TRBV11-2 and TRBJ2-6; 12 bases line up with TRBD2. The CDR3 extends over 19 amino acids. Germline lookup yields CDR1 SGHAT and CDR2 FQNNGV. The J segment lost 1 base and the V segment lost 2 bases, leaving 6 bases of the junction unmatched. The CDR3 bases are TGTGCCAGCAGCTTACGGACTAGCGGGACACTTTCTGGGGCCAACGTCCTGACTTTC. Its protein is CASSLRTSGTLSGANVLTF.

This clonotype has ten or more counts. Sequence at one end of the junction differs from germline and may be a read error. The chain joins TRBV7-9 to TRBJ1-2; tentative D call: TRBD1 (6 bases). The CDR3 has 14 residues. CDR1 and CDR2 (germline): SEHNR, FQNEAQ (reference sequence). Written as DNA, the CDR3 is TGTGCCAGCGGAGGACAGAAGTATAACGATGGCTACACCTTC. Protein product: CASGGQKYNDGYTF.

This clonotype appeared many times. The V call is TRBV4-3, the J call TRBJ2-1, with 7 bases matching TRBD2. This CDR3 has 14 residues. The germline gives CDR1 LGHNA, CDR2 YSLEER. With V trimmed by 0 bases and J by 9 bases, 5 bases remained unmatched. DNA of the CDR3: TGCGCCAGCAGCCAAGACATTTCGGGAGGTGAGCAGTTCTTC. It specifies CASSQDISGGEQFF.